This T cell receptor (beta chain) was obtained from a study of blood T cell repertoires in COVID-19. Study overall: Acute and convalescent COVID-19 samples came from the United States, Italy and Spain. Nucleic acid was either cDNA or gDNA, and it came from T cells, B-cell-depleted T cells, or PBMCs.

Here immunoSEQ multiplex PCR was the method, and the copy in TCRdb shows in-frame clones only, minus some. This table holds more than 150,000 clones, around nine tenths found once. As to this clone: The identical CDR3 is also encoded by other nucleotide sequences in the sample.

Seattle researchers signed up patients amid active infection and tracked them longitudinally. The source material was peripheral blood. This TCR was sampled from a man aged 60-69 years with COVID-19, enrolled during active disease.

The CDR3 here is CASSYTGQGAEAFF. Here the CDR3 DNA reads TGTGCCAGCAGTTACACGGGACAGGGGGCTGAAGCTTTCTTT. This rearrangement joins TRBV6-2 or TRBV6-3 to TRBJ1-1; 11 bases map to TRBD1. The germline V gene encodes CDR1 MNHEY and CDR2 SVGEGT. V trimming: 2 bases; J trimming: 6 bases; junction bases outside the gene matches: 2. CDR3 length: 14 amino acids.